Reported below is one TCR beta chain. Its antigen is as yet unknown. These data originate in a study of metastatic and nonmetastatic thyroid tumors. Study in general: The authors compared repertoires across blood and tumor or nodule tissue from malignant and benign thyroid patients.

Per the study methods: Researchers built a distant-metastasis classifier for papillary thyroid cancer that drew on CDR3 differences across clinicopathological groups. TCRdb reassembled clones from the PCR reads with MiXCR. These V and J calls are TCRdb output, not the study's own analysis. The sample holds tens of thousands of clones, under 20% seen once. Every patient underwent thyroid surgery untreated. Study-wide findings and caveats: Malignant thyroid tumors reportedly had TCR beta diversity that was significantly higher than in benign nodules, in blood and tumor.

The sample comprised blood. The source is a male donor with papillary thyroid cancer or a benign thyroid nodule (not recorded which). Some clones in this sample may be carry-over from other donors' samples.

The CDR3 coding sequence is TGTGCCAGCAGTTTGGACCGGGGATCACCCCTCCACTTT. It specifies CASSLDRGSPLHF. The V and J genes are TRBV27 and TRBJ1-6; the D is unclear. CDR1 and CDR2 from the germline V gene are MNHEY and SMNVEV (reference sequence). The germline V and J ends were trimmed by 3 bases and 10 bases, with 10 bases remaining between them. The CDR3 runs to 13 residues.